A single sample gave rise to the 21 T cell receptor beta chains below, sequenced in a study of response to subunit inactivated influenza vaccine. MiXCR, run by TCRdb on the RT-PCR reads, gives a single entry per CDR3 protein. In the table there are over 750,000 distinct CDR3 sequences, roughly 20% of which are singletons. The sequences come from PBMCs from blood, collected 5 to 6 days after vaccination. These receptors originate from a man aged 50-59 years who received an inactivated influenza vaccine.

The chain joins TRBV4-3 to TRBJ2-5; D unclear. Trimming took off 2 bases at V and 5 bases at J, with 9 bases between the two ends. The CDR3 is 13 residues long. CDR1 LGHNA and CDR2 YSLEER come from the germline V gene. The CDR3, as DNA: TGCGCCAGCAGCCAAAGGCGAGAGGAGACCCAGTACTTC. Its translation is CASSQRREETQYF.

The rearrangement links TRBV4-1 to TRBJ2-1, with 16 bases fitting TRBD2. The CDR3 sequence is 18 residues long. Unmatched junction bases numbered 9, after V lost 3 bases and J lost 7 bases. Germline assignment: CDR1 MGHRA and CDR2 YSYEKL. DNA for the CDR3: TGCGCCAGCAGCCAGACCGGGACTAGCGGGGGGGCCAGGAATGAGCAGTTCTTC. This sequence encodes CASSQTGTSGGARNEQFF.

V and J are TRBV5-6 and TRBJ1-2; D is unclear. V was trimmed by 1 base and J by 0 bases, leaving 10 bases between them. The length of the CDR3 is 15 residues. In germline, CDR1 is SGHDT, CDR2 YYEEEE. CDR3 sequence (DNA): TGTGCCAGCAGCTTGCCGGGGAGCACTAACTATGGCTACACCTTC. Its protein is CASSLPGSTNYGYTF.

The rearrangement links TRBV7-2 to TRBJ2-2; D uncertain. The CDR3 consists of 14 residues. Looked up from germline, CDR1 is SGHTA and CDR2 is FQGNSA. V was trimmed by 3 bases and J by 3 bases, leaving 8 bases between them. The CDR3 DNA reads TGTGCCAGCAGCTTTGGGCTGGACACCGGGGAGCTGTTTTTT. Its protein product is CASSFGLDTGELFF. Full variable domain (outside the CDR3, taken from reference TRBV7-2 and TRBJ2-2): GAGVSQSPSNKVTEKGKDVELRCDPISGHTALYWYRQSLGQGLEFLIYFQGNSAPDKSGLPSDRFSAERTGGSVSTLTIQRTQQEDSAVYLCASSFGLDTGELFFGEGSRLTVL.

This clonotype was detected ten times or more. Here the CDR3 reads CATSSTMTSTETQYF. The CDR3 nucleotides are TGTGCCACCAGCAGTACCATGACCTCAACAGAGACCCAGTACTTC. J is TRBJ2-5 and V is TRBV15; D unresolved. Trimming left V 3 bases short and J 4 bases short, with 15 bases between. This CDR3 region has 15 residues. The germline gives CDR1 LNHNV, CDR2 YYDKDF (reference sequence).

The chain combines TRBV3-1 with TRBJ2-5, with TRBD2 matching over 11 bases. The V and J ends lost 1 base and 3 bases, in that order; junction bases with no gene match: 10. The CDR3 is 18 residues long. The germline V gene encodes CDR1 LGHDT and CDR2 YNNKEL (reference sequence). CDR3 nucleotide sequence: TGTGCCAGCAGCCAAGTTGGGTTTAGCGGGAGGGTTAAAGAGACCCAGTACTTC. It is translated as CASSQVGFSGRVKETQYF.

In this sample, this clonotype turned up many times. This chain links TRBV12-3 or TRBV12-4 with TRBJ2-5, with D hard to call. V lost 5 bases to trimming and J lost 5 bases, with 12 bases between them. The CDR3 length is 13 residues. CDR3 sequence (DNA): TGTGCCAGCAGTCCGACACGCTTGGAGACCCAGTACTTC. This gives the protein CASSPTRLETQYF.

This clonotype was detected only once. V usage is TRBV7-2 and J usage is TRBJ2-1; D is perhaps TRBD2 (5 bases). Germline V lookup: CDR1 SGHTA, CDR2 FQGNSA. CDR3 size: 15 residues. V was pared by 2 bases and J by 4 bases, with 12 bases between. The CDR3 bases are TGTGCCAGCAGCTTAAAATCGGGATGGTACAATGAGCAGTTCTTC. Its translation: CASSLKSGWYNEQFF. Based on the CDR3 plus reference TRBV7-2 and TRBJ2-1, the full variable domain is GAGVSQSPSNKVTEKGKDVELRCDPISGHTALYWYRQSLGQGLEFLIYFQGNSAPDKSGLPSDRFSAERTGGSVSTLTIQRTQQEDSAVYLCASSLKSGWYNEQFFGPGTRLTVL.

This chain uses TRBV9 with TRBJ1-1; 10 bases are a match to TRBD1. From germline, CDR1 is SGDLS and CDR2 YYNGEE. The CDR3 sequence is 15 residues long. Trimming took 2 bases from V and 1 from J; bases not matched to a gene: 2. CDR3 amino acids: CASSVRDRGNTEAFF. The CDR3 region has the DNA TGTGCCAGCAGCGTGAGGGACAGGGGGAACACTGAAGCTTTCTTT.

The CDR3 nucleotides read TGTGCCAGCAGCGGGACTAGCGGCGTGCTTAATGAGCAGTTCTTC. Translation: CASSGTSGVLNEQFF. This chain links TRBV2 with TRBJ2-1; 11 nucleotides agree with TRBD2. This CDR3 contains 15 residues. Germline loops: CDR1 SNHLY, CDR2 FYNNEI. Trimming at V came to 6 bases and at J to 7 bases, leaving 8 bases not matched to a gene. Using reference TRBV2 and TRBJ2-1 for the parts outside the CDR3, the full variable domain is EPEVTQTPSHQVTQMGQEVILRCVPISNHLYFYWYRQILGQKVEFLVSFYNNEISEKSEIFDDQFSVERPDGSNFTLKIRSTKLEDSAMYFCASSGTSGVLNEQFFGPGTRLTVL.

This clonotype appeared a few times. The V gene is TRBV5-1, the J gene TRBJ2-3, with D perhaps assigned TRBD1 or TRBD2 (5 bases each). Germline lookup yields CDR1 SGHRS and CDR2 YFSETQ. This CDR3 is built from 17 residues. The germline V and J ends were trimmed by 3 bases and 0 bases, with 17 bases remaining between them. The CDR3 DNA sequence: TGCGCCAGCAGCTGGACCCTCGGGACGACTAGCACAGATACGCAGTATTTT. It codes for CASSWTLGTTSTDTQYF.

This clonotype was picked up a small number of times. This rearrangement joins TRBV4-2 to TRBJ2-3, with TRBD2 matching over 9 bases. The CDR3 totals 17 residues. CDR1 and CDR2 from the germline V gene are LGHNA and YNFKEQ. After removal of 1 base from V and 2 bases from J, the junction contained 7 bases not matched to a gene. In DNA form, the CDR3 reads TGTGCCAGCAGCCAAGGTGGCGGGGGGGTGGTCACAGATACGCAGTATTTT. Translated, it gives CASSQGGGGVVTDTQYF.

This clonotype was counted a few times. V usage is TRBV9 and J usage is TRBJ2-7, with 11 nucleotides matching TRBD2. V lost 4 bases and J lost 3; bases outside the gene matches: 6. The CDR3 loop spans 15 amino acids. Germline V gene sequence: CDR1 SGDLS, CDR2 YYNGEE. The CDR3 protein is CASSFTGLAGYEQYF. As DNA, the CDR3 is TGTGCCAGCAGCTTCACCGGACTAGCGGGCTACGAGCAGTACTTC. Using reference TRBV9 and TRBJ2-7 for the parts outside the CDR3, the full variable domain is DSGVTQTPKHLITATGQRVTLRCSPRSGDLSVYWYQQSLDQGLQFLIQYYNGEERAKGNILERFSAQQFPDLHSELNLSSLELGDSALYFCASSFTGLAGYEQYFGPGTRLTVT.

There are many counts of this clonotype. The CDR3: CASSPTGVARENEQFF. The CDR3 DNA is TGCGCCAGCAGCCCTACCGGGGTAGCGAGGGAGAATGAGCAGTTCTTC. The chain employs TRBV4-3 and TRBJ2-1; D may be TRBD2 (5 bases). The CDR3 extends over 16 amino acids. CDR1 LGHNA and CDR2 YSLEER come from the germline V gene. V was pared by 4 bases and J by 7 bases, with 20 bases between.

This clonotype was counted at least ten times. CDR3: CASSPTRGELFF. The CDR3, as DNA: TGTGCCAGCAGCCCTACTAGGGGGGAGCTGTTTTTT. The chain joins TRBV12-3 or TRBV12-4 to TRBJ2-2; possibly TRBD2 for D (5 bases). The CDR3 runs to 12 residues. Trimming shortened V by 6 bases and J by 8 bases, and 10 bases separated the two germline ends.

This rearrangement joins TRBV7-9 to TRBJ2-5, with TRBD1 matching 7 bases. V lost 5 bases to trimming and J lost 3 bases; unmatched junction nucleotides: 9. CDR1 is SEHNR, CDR2 FQNEAQ, per germline (reference sequence). The CDR3 sequence is 15 residues long. CDR3: CASSKQGRAEETQYF. The CDR3, as DNA: TGTGCCAGCAGCAAACAGGGGCGTGCCGAAGAGACCCAGTACTTC.

The V and J genes are TRBV5-1 and TRBJ2-1; D is undetermined. The CDR3 length is 15 residues. V dropped 0 bases and J dropped 5 bases, with 12 bases sitting between them. CDR1 is SGHRS and CDR2 is YFSETQ in the germline V gene. CDR3 DNA: TGCGCCAGCAGCTTGGCCCCGCTCAACAACAATGAGCAGTTCTTC. Amino acids: CASSLAPLNNNEQFF.

There are many counts of this clonotype. This chain links TRBV20-1 with TRBJ2-7, with TRBD2 matching 7 bases. The CDR3 covers 14 residues. V trimming: 6 bases; J trimming: 0 bases; junction bases outside the gene matches: 8. Per the germline V gene, CDR1 is DFQATT and CDR2 is SNEGSKA (reference sequence). The CDR3 sequence is CSAQSGIGSYEQYF. CDR3 DNA: TGCAGTGCGCAGAGCGGGATAGGCTCCTACGAGCAGTACTTC.

The rearrangement uses TRBV14 and TRBJ2-5; TRBD1 aligns across 8 bases. The CDR3 has 13 residues. The trim removed 3 bases at V and 7 bases at J, leaving 4 bases unmatched. Germline loops: CDR1 SGHDN, CDR2 FVKESK. The CDR3 reads CASSQQGAGTQYF. The DNA of the CDR3 is TGTGCCAGCAGCCAGCAGGGGGCCGGGACCCAGTACTTC.

The chain uses TRBV7-9 and TRBJ2-3, with D possibly being TRBD1 (6 bases). V was cut by 2 bases and J by 1 base, with 16 bases left in between. This CDR3 comprises 17 residues. Per germline, CDR1 SEHNR and CDR2 FQNEAQ (reference sequence). CDR3 nucleotide sequence: TGTGCCAGCAGCTTAATCACAGGGCAACGTGGCACAGATACGCAGTATTTT. It encodes CASSLITGQRGTDTQYF.

V usage is TRBV6-1 and J usage is TRBJ2-1, with 10 nucleotides matching TRBD2. The CDR3 loop spans 17 amino acids. Trimming took 2 bases from V and 4 from J; bases not matched to a gene: 8. The germline CDR1 and CDR2 sequences are MNHNS and SASEGT. CDR3 coding DNA: TGTGCCAGCAGTGAACCAGCTAGCGGGAGTCGATACAATGAGCAGTTCTTC. Translated: CASSEPASGSRYNEQFF.